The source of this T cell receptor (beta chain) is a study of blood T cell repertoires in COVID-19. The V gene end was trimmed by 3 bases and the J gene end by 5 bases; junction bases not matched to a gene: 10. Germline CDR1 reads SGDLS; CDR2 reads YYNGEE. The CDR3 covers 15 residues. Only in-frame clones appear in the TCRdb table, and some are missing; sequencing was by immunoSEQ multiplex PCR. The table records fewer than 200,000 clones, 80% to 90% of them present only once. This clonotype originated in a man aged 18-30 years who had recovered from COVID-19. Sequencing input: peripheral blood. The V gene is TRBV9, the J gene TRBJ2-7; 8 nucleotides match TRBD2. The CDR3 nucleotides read TGTGCCAGCAGCGCCGGACTAGCCATCATGAACGAGCAGTACTTC. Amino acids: CASSAGLAIMNEQYF.